Listed below are T cell receptor beta chains from one sample, sequenced in a study of T cells in Graves' hyperthyroidism and ophthalmopathy. One entry per CDR3 protein results from TCRdb running MiXCR on the multiplex PCR reads. The sample has around 340,000 distinct CDR3 sequences, 15% to 20% seen once. Sequencing input: blood. Receptors originate from a woman aged 45-59 years with Graves' hyperthyroidism. Each CDR3 is given with its conserved first and last residue. Each record gives: CDR3 length, J gene, clone size, D gene, V gene, CDR3 DNA, CDR3 protein. A D gene is named only where the DNA matches it firmly. Size tells how often a clone was seen (once, few, many) or the class of an expanded clone, and some rows leave it out.

cdr3_length: 14
j_call: TRBJ2-1
clone_size: many
d_call: -
v_call: TRBV11-2
cdr3_nt: TGTGCCAGCAGCCCCCGACAAGCTATAAATGAGCAGTTCTTC
cdr3_aa: CASSPRQAINEQFF

cdr3_length: 13
j_call: TRBJ2-1
clone_size: -
d_call: TRBD2
v_call: TRBV2
cdr3_nt: TGTGCCAGCACCGTGGGACCGGGACTAGCTCAGTTCTTC
cdr3_aa: CASTVGPGLAQFF

cdr3_length: 15
j_call: TRBJ2-1
clone_size: many
d_call: TRBD2
v_call: TRBV30
cdr3_nt: TGTGCCTGGAGTGTGCCTAGCGGGAGAATGGATGAGCAGTTCTTC
cdr3_aa: CAWSVPSGRMDEQFF

cdr3_length: 12
j_call: TRBJ1-2
clone_size: -
d_call: TRBD1
v_call: TRBV6-1
cdr3_nt: TGTGCCACCGTTCAGGGGGCACGTGGCTACACCTTC
cdr3_aa: CATVQGARGYTF

cdr3_length: 13
j_call: TRBJ1-2
clone_size: -
d_call: TRBD1
v_call: TRBV12-5
cdr3_nt: TGTGCTAGCGGCGCAGGGGGCGCAGATGGCTACACCTTC
cdr3_aa: CASGAGGADGYTF

cdr3_length: 15
j_call: TRBJ2-1
clone_size: many
d_call: -
v_call: TRBV7-2
cdr3_nt: TGTGCCAGCAGCTTACTAACGAGCTCCTACAATGAGCAGTTCTTC
cdr3_aa: CASSLLTSSYNEQFF

cdr3_length: 17
j_call: TRBJ1-3
clone_size: -
d_call: -
v_call: TRBV3-1
cdr3_nt: TGTGCCAGCAGCCAAGCTACAGGGTTTGGCTCTGGAAACACCATATATTTT
cdr3_aa: CASSQATGFGSGNTIYF

cdr3_length: 15
j_call: TRBJ2-3
clone_size: -
d_call: TRBD2
v_call: TRBV10-3
cdr3_nt: TGTGCCATCAGTTCCGGACTAGCCGAATCAGATACGCAGTATTTT
cdr3_aa: CAISSGLAESDTQYF

cdr3_length: 15
j_call: TRBJ2-1
clone_size: few
d_call: -
v_call: TRBV11-2
cdr3_nt: TGTGCCAGCAGCTTAGACGACGGATCCTGGAATGAGCAGTTCTTC
cdr3_aa: CASSLDDGSWNEQFF

cdr3_length: 15
j_call: TRBJ2-5
clone_size: many
d_call: -
v_call: TRBV18
cdr3_nt: TGTGCCAGCTCATTATCGACAGGACCGGTGGAGACCCAGTACTTC
cdr3_aa: CASSLSTGPVETQYF

cdr3_length: 17
j_call: TRBJ2-3
clone_size: few
d_call: TRBD2
v_call: TRBV3-1
cdr3_nt: TGTGCCAGCAGCCAGGGGGGACTAGAGCAAGACACAGATACGCAGTATTTT
cdr3_aa: CASSQGGLEQDTDTQYF

cdr3_length: 15
j_call: TRBJ2-7
clone_size: few
d_call: TRBD2
v_call: TRBV4-2
cdr3_nt: TGTGCCAGCAGCCAATCACGACTAGCGGTTTACGAGCAGTACTTC
cdr3_aa: CASSQSRLAVYEQYF

cdr3_length: 15
j_call: TRBJ2-1
clone_size: many
d_call: TRBD2
v_call: TRBV12-5
cdr3_nt: TGTGCTAGTGGTTTCGCTAGCGGGGCTTACAATGAGCAGTTCTTC
cdr3_aa: CASGFASGAYNEQFF

cdr3_length: 15
j_call: TRBJ2-7
clone_size: many
d_call: TRBD1
v_call: TRBV30
cdr3_nt: TGTGCCTGGAGGACCTACCGGGACAGCGTTTACGAGCAGTACTTC
cdr3_aa: CAWRTYRDSVYEQYF

cdr3_length: 15
j_call: TRBJ2-7
clone_size: -
d_call: TRBD1
v_call: TRBV6-1
cdr3_nt: TGTGCCAGCAGTGAAGACAGGTGGGACAGTGGGGAGCAGTACTTC
cdr3_aa: CASSEDRWDSGEQYF

cdr3_length: 14
j_call: TRBJ1-4
clone_size: many
d_call: -
v_call: TRBV6-1
cdr3_nt: TGTGCCAGCAGTGAAGAGGTGGGGTATCAAAAACTGTTTTTT
cdr3_aa: CASSEEVGYQKLFF

cdr3_length: 12
j_call: TRBJ2-7
clone_size: few
d_call: -
v_call: TRBV29-1
cdr3_nt: TGCAGCGTGGTACAGGGTTCGTTCGAGCAGTACTTC
cdr3_aa: CSVVQGSFEQYF

cdr3_length: 13
j_call: TRBJ2-1
clone_size: -
d_call: -
v_call: TRBV5-6
cdr3_nt: TGTGCCAGCAGTTTAGGACAATATCATGAGCAGTTCTTC
cdr3_aa: CASSLGQYHEQFF

cdr3_length: 18
j_call: TRBJ2-3
clone_size: few
d_call: TRBD2
v_call: TRBV3-1
cdr3_nt: TGTGCCAGCAGCCATCTCGGGACTAGCGGGGGGGGTGCAGATACGCAGTATTTT
cdr3_aa: CASSHLGTSGGGADTQYF

cdr3_length: 13
j_call: TRBJ1-2
clone_size: -
d_call: -
v_call: TRBV25-1
cdr3_nt: TGTGCCAGCGTCGGGCAGACTAACTATGGCTACACCTTC
cdr3_aa: CASVGQTNYGYTF

cdr3_length: 15
j_call: TRBJ1-6
clone_size: few
d_call: -
v_call: TRBV7-8
cdr3_nt: TGTGCCAGCAGCTTAGAGGGTTCCTATAATTCACCCCTCCACTTT
cdr3_aa: CASSLEGSYNSPLHF

cdr3_length: 19
j_call: TRBJ2-3
clone_size: -
d_call: -
v_call: TRBV13
cdr3_nt: TGTGCCAGCAGCTCCACGACCTCGGGGATGGAGGGGAATTCAGATACGCAGTATTTT
cdr3_aa: CASSSTTSGMEGNSDTQYF

cdr3_length: 13
j_call: TRBJ1-4
clone_size: many
d_call: TRBD1
v_call: TRBV12-3/TRBV12-4
cdr3_nt: TGTGCCAGCAGTTTACAGGGGGATGAAAAACTGTTTTTT
cdr3_aa: CASSLQGDEKLFF

cdr3_length: 15
j_call: TRBJ2-3
clone_size: few
d_call: TRBD2
v_call: TRBV20-1
cdr3_nt: TGCAGTGCTGGGGACCTAGCGGGGGACACAGATACGCAGTATTTT
cdr3_aa: CSAGDLAGDTDTQYF

cdr3_length: 16
j_call: TRBJ2-3
clone_size: few
d_call: -
v_call: TRBV11-2
cdr3_nt: TGTGCCAGCTACTTTGGGGGTGGGGGGAGCCCAGATACGCAGTATTTT
cdr3_aa: CASYFGGGGSPDTQYF

cdr3_length: 14
j_call: TRBJ2-3
clone_size: many
d_call: TRBD2
v_call: TRBV28
cdr3_nt: TGTGCCAGCTCTGCGGGGGGGAGCACAGATACGCAGTATTTT
cdr3_aa: CASSAGGSTDTQYF

cdr3_length: 17
j_call: TRBJ2-3
clone_size: few
d_call: TRBD1
v_call: TRBV4-1
cdr3_nt: TGCGCCAGCAGCCACCCGGGACAGAAATCTAGCACAGATACGCAGTATTTT
cdr3_aa: CASSHPGQKSSTDTQYF

cdr3_length: 15
j_call: TRBJ2-5
clone_size: -
d_call: -
v_call: TRBV3-1
cdr3_nt: TGTGCCAGCAGCCCACTTGCAAGTTTCCAAAAGACCCAGTACTTC
cdr3_aa: CASSPLASFQKTQYF

cdr3_length: 13
j_call: TRBJ2-2
clone_size: -
d_call: -
v_call: TRBV5-1
cdr3_nt: TGCGCCAGCGGGGGGGCCGACACCGGGGAGCTGTTTTTT
cdr3_aa: CASGGADTGELFF

cdr3_length: 13
j_call: TRBJ2-2
clone_size: many
d_call: -
v_call: TRBV9
cdr3_nt: TGTGCCAGCAGCGTATCAGGGGCCGGGGAGCTGTTTTTT
cdr3_aa: CASSVSGAGELFF

cdr3_length: 15
j_call: TRBJ2-7
clone_size: few
d_call: TRBD1
v_call: TRBV28
cdr3_nt: TGTGCCAGCAGCTTACCGGGACAGGCCTCCTACGAGCAGTACTTC
cdr3_aa: CASSLPGQASYEQYF

cdr3_length: 15
j_call: TRBJ2-1
clone_size: few
d_call: TRBD1
v_call: TRBV11-2
cdr3_nt: TGTGCCAGCAGCTTAGCAGCCCCCCGGGACAGGCTCTCGTTCTTC
cdr3_aa: CASSLAAPRDRLSFF

cdr3_length: 17
j_call: TRBJ1-4
clone_size: many
d_call: -
v_call: TRBV11-2
cdr3_nt: TGTGCCAGCAGCTTAGGGACCACCGGGACGGTTAATGAAAAACTGTTTTTT
cdr3_aa: CASSLGTTGTVNEKLFF

cdr3_length: 14
j_call: TRBJ2-1
clone_size: many
d_call: -
v_call: TRBV6-1
cdr3_nt: TGTGCCAGCAGCCGGAGTAAATCCTACAATGAGCAGTTCTTC
cdr3_aa: CASSRSKSYNEQFF

cdr3_length: 14
j_call: TRBJ2-2
clone_size: -
d_call: -
v_call: TRBV2
cdr3_nt: TGTGCCAGCATGACCATCGGGGTCACCGGGGAGCTGTTTTTT
cdr3_aa: CASMTIGVTGELFF

cdr3_length: 17
j_call: TRBJ2-1
clone_size: -
d_call: TRBD2
v_call: TRBV5-1
cdr3_nt: TGCGCCAGCAGCTTCGAGGTAGCGGGAGGCACCTACAATGAGCAGTTCTTC
cdr3_aa: CASSFEVAGGTYNEQFF

cdr3_length: 12
j_call: TRBJ2-2
clone_size: few
d_call: -
v_call: TRBV30
cdr3_nt: TGTGCCTGGGGCCACGGGGGCGGGGAGCTGTTTTTT
cdr3_aa: CAWGHGGGELFF

cdr3_length: 16
j_call: TRBJ1-2
clone_size: -
d_call: -
v_call: TRBV3-1
cdr3_nt: TGTGCCAGCAGCCAAGATTCGTGGGGCGCAATAGGGGGCTACACCTTC
cdr3_aa: CASSQDSWGAIGGYTF

cdr3_length: 15
j_call: TRBJ1-4
clone_size: many
d_call: -
v_call: TRBV18
cdr3_nt: TGTGCCAGCTCACCAGGAACAGGGTCTAATGAAAAACTGTTTTTT
cdr3_aa: CASSPGTGSNEKLFF

cdr3_length: 15
j_call: TRBJ2-7
clone_size: -
d_call: -
v_call: TRBV4-2
cdr3_nt: TGTGCCAGCAGCCAAGATCTTGTGACTACCTACGAGCAGTACTTC
cdr3_aa: CASSQDLVTTYEQYF

cdr3_length: 14
j_call: TRBJ2-2
clone_size: many
d_call: -
v_call: TRBV12-3/TRBV12-4
cdr3_nt: TGTGCCAGCAGTTTATCCGGGGACACCGGGGAGCTGTTTTTT
cdr3_aa: CASSLSGDTGELFF

cdr3_length: 15
j_call: TRBJ1-2
clone_size: few
d_call: -
v_call: TRBV27
cdr3_nt: TGTGCCAGCAGTTTATCGTTCAGGGATCCCTATGGCTACACCTTC
cdr3_aa: CASSLSFRDPYGYTF